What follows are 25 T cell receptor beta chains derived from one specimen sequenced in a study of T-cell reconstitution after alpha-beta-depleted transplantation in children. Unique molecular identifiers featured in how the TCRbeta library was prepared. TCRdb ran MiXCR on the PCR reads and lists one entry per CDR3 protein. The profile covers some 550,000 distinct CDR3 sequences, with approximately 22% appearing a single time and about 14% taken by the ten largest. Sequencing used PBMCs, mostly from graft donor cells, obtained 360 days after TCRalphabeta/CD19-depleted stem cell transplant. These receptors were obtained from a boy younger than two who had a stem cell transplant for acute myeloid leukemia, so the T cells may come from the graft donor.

The DNA for the CDR3 is TGCAGTGCTAGAGAGAAGACTAGAGGTCAGCCCCAGCATTTT. Encoded protein: CSAREKTRGQPQHF. The chain is built from TRBV20-1 and TRBJ1-5; D is uncertain. This CDR3 spans 14 amino acids. CDR1 DFQATT and CDR2 SNEGSKA come from the germline V gene (reference sequence). With 0 bases removed from V and 6 bases from J, the gap between germline ends came to 12 bases.

Here the CDR3 reads CASSRPGMVETQYF. The DNA of the CDR3 is TGTGCCAGCAGTCGCCCGGGGATGGTAGAGACCCAGTACTTC. The V call is TRBV28, the J call TRBJ2-5, with TRBD2 as a possible D gene (5 bases). Trimming left V 5 bases short and J 4 bases short, with 14 bases between. Germline CDR1 MDHEN, CDR2 SYDVKM. The CDR3 extends over 14 amino acids.

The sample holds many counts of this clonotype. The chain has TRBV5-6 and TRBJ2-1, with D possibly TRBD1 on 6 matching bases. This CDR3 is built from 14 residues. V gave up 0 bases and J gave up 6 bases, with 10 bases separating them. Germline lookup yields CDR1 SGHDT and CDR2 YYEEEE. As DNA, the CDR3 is TGTGCCAGCAGCTTGGGGGGACACACCAATGAGCAGTTCTTC. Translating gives CASSLGGHTNEQFF.

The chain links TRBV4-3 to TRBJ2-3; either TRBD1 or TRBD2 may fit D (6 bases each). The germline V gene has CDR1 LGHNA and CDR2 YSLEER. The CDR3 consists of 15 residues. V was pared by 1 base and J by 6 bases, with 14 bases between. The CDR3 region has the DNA TGCGCCAGCAGCCAAGGCGGCAGGGGAGGCGATACGCAGTATTTT. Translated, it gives CASSQGGRGGDTQYF.

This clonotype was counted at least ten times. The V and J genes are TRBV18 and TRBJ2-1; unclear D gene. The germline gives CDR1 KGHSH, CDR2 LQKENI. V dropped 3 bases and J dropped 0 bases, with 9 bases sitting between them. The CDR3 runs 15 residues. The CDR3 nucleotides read TGTGCCAGCTCACCGTCTAGGGACTCCTACAATGAGCAGTTCTTC. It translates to CASSPSRDSYNEQFF.

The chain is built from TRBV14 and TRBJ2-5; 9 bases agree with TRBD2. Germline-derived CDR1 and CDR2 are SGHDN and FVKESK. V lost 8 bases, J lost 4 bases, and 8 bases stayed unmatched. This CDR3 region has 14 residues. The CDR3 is CASAGLAYGETQYF. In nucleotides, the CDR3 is TGTGCCAGCGCGGGACTAGCCTACGGAGAGACCCAGTACTTC.

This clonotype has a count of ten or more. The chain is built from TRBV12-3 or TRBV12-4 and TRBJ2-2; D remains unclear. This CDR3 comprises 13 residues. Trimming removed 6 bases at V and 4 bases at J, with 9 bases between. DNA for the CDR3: TGTGCCAGCAGCCCGGCCGTCACCGGGGAGCTGTTTTTT. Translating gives CASSPAVTGELFF.

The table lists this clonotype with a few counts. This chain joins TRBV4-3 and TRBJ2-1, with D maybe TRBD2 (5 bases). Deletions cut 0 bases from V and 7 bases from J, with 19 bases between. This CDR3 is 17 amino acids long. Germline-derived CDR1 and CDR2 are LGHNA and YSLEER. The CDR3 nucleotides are TGCGCCAGCAGCCAAGATATGGGCGGGTCTATGGGGAATGAGCAGTTCTTC. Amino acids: CASSQDMGGSMGNEQFF.

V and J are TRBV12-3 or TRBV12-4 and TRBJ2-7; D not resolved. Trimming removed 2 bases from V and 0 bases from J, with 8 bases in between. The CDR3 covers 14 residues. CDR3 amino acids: CASSLNGNSYEQYF. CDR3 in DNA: TGTGCCAGCAGTTTAAATGGGAACTCCTACGAGCAGTACTTC.

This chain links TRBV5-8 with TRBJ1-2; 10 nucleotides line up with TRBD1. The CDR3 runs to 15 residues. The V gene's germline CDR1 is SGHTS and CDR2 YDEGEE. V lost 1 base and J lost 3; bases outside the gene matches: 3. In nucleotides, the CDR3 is TGTGCCAGCAGCTTGAAGGGACAGGGGCACTATGGCTACACCTTC. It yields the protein CASSLKGQGHYGYTF.

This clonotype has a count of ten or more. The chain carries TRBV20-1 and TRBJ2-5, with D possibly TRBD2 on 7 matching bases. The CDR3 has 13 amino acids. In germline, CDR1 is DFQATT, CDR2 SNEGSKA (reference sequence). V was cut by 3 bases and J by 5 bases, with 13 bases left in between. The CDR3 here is CSARGGGRETQYF. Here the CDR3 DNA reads TGCAGTGCTAGGGGGGGGGGCCGCGAGACCCAGTACTTC.

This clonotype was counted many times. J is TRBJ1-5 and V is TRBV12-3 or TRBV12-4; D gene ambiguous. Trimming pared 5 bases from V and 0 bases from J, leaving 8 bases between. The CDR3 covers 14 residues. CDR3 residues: CASSRTDSNQPQHF. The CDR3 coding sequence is TGTGCCAGCAGTCGGACGGATAGCAATCAGCCCCAGCATTTT.

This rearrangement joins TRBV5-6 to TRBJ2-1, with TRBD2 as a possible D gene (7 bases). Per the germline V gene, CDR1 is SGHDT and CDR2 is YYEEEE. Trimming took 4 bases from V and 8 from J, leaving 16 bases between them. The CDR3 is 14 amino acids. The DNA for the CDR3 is TGTGCCAGCAGCCGCCAAGGGGGGGCGCATGAGCAGTTCTTC. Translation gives CASSRQGGAHEQFF.

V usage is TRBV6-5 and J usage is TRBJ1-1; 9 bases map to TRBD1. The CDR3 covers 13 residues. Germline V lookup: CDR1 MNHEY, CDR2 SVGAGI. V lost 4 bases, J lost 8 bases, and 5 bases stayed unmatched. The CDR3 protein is CASSLGTGNEAFF. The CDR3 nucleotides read TGTGCCAGCAGTTTGGGGACAGGGAACGAAGCTTTCTTT.

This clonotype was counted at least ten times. CDR3 coding DNA: TGTGCCAGCAAATCCACAGATACGCAGTATTTT. It yields the protein CASKSTDTQYF. The chain links TRBV25-1 to TRBJ2-3; D not certain. The ends were cut back, 7 bases at V and 2 bases at J, with 4 bases in the middle. CDR1 and CDR2 from the germline V gene are MGHDK and SYGVNS. The CDR3 is 11 residues long. The full variable domain, completed using reference TRBV25-1 and TRBJ2-3, is EADIYQTPRYLVIGTGKKITLECSQTMGHDKMYWYQQDPGMELHLIHYSYGVNSTEKGDLSSESTVSRIRTEHFPLTLESARPSHTSQYLCASKSTDTQYFGPGTRLTVL.

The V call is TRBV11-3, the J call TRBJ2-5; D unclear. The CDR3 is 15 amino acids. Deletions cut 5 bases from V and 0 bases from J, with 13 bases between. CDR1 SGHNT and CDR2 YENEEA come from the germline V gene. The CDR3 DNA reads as TGTGCCAGCAGCAACCCCGGGTGGTACCAAGAGACCCAGTACTTC. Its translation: CASSNPGWYQETQYF.

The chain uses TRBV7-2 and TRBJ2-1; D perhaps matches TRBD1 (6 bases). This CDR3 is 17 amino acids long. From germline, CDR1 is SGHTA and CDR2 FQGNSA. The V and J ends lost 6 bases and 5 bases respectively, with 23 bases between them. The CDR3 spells CASSHPEGEPQNNEQFF. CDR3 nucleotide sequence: TGTGCCAGCAGTCATCCTGAGGGGGAGCCCCAAAACAATGAGCAGTTCTTC.

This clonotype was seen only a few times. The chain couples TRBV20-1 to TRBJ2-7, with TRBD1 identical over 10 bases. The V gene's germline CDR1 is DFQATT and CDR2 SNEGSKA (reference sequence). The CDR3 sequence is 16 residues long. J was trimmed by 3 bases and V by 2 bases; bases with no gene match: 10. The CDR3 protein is CSARYFRTGGSYEQYV. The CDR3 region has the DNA TGCAGTGCTAGATATTTCCGGACAGGGGGTAGCTACGAGCAGTACGTC.

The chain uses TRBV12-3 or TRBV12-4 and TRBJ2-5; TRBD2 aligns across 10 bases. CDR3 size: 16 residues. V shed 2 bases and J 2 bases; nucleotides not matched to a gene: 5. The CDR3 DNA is TGTGCCAGCAGTTTAAGGCGGACTAGCGGTCAAGAGACCCAGTACTTC. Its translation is CASSLRRTSGQETQYF.

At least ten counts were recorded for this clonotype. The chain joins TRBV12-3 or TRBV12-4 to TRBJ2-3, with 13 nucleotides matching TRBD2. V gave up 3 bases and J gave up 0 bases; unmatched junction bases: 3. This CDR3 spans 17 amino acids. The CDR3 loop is CASSLGLAGLSTDTQYF. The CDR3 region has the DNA TGTGCCAGCAGTTTGGGACTAGCGGGGCTTAGCACAGATACGCAGTATTTT.

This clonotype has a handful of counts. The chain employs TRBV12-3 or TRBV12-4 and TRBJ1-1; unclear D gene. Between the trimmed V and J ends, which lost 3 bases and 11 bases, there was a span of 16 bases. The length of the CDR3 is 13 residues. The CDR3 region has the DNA TGTGCCAGCAGTTTGTGGGCGGGAATTAAGGCTTTCTTT. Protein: CASSLWAGIKAFF.

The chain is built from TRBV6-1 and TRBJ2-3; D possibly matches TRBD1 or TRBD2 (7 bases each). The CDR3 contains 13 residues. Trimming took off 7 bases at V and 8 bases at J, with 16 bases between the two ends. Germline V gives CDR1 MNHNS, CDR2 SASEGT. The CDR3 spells CASMQGGAGTQYF. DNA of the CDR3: TGTGCCAGCATGCAGGGGGGGGCTGGTACGCAGTATTTT.

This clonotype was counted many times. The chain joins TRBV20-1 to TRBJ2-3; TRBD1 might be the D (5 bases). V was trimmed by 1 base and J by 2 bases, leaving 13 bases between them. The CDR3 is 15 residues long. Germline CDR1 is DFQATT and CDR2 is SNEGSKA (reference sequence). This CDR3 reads CSARAPQVLTDTQYF. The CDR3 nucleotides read TGCAGTGCTAGAGCACCACAGGTTCTCACAGATACGCAGTATTTT.

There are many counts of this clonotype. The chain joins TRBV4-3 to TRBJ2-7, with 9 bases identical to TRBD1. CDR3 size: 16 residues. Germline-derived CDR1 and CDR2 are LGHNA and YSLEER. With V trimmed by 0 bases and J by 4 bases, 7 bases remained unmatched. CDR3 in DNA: TGCGCCAGCAGCCAAGATTTGGGGACAGGGCGATACGAGCAGTACTTC. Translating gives CASSQDLGTGRYEQYF.

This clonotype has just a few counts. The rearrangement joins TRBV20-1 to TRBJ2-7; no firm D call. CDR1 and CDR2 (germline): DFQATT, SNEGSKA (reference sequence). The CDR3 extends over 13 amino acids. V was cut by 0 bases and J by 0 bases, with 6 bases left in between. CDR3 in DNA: TGCAGTGCTAGAGATAAGACCTCCTACGAGCAGTACTTC. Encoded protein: CSARDKTSYEQYF.